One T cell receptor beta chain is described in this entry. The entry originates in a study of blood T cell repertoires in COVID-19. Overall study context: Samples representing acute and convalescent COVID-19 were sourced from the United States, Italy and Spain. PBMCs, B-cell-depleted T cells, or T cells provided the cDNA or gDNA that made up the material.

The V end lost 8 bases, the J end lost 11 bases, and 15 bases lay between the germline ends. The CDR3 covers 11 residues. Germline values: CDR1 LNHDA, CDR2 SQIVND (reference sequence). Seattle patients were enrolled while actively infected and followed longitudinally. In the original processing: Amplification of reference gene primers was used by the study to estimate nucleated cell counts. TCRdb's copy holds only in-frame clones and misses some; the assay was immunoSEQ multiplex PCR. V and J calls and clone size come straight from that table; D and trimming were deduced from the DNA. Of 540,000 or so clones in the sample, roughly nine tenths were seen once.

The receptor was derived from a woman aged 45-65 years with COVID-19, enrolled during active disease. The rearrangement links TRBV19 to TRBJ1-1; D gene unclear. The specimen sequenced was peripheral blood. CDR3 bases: TGTGCCAGTCAGACCGTAGTCGGGGCTTTCTTT. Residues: CASQTVVGAFF.